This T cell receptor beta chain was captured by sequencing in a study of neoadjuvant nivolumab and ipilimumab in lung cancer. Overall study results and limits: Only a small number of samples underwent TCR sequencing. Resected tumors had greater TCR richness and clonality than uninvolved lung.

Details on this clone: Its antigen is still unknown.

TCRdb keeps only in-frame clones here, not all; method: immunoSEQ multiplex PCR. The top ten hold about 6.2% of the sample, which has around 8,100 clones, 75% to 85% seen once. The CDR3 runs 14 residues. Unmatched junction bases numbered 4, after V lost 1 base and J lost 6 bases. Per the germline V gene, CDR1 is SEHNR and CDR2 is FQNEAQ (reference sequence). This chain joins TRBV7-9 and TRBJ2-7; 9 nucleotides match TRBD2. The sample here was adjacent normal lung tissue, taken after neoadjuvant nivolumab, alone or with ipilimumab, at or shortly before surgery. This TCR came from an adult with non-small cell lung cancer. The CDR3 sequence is CASSLGGGAREQYF. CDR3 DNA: TGTGCCAGCAGCTTAGGCGGGGGGGCTCGCGAGCAGTACTTC.